The table lists the clone carrying this T cell receptor (beta chain) with a count of one. The source of the sample is a study of blood T cell repertoires in COVID-19. About the study: The analysed material was cDNA or gDNA that came from T cells, B-cell-depleted T cells, or PBMCs.

This CDR3 comprises 14 residues. The germline V and J ends were trimmed by 6 bases and 6 bases, with 17 bases remaining between them. Germline lookup yields CDR1 MNHEY and CDR2 SMNVEV (reference sequence). This table comes from immunoSEQ multiplex PCR, and its TCRdb copy is limited to in-frame clones, with some not included. Of about 220,000 clones in the sample, about nine tenths were seen once. The TCR comes from a woman in her twenties or thirties who had recovered from COVID-19. The specimen sequenced was PBMCs or T cells enriched from blood (not recorded which). This chain uses TRBV27 with TRBJ1-2; the D gene is possibly TRBD1 (5 bases). CDR3: CASSNTGHGNGYTF. CDR3 bases: TGTGCCAGCAGCAACACCGGACACGGAAATGGCTACACCTTC.